A single sample is the source of the 10 T cell receptor beta chains below, sequenced in a study of neurological immune-mediated disorders. From the 5' RACE reads, TCRdb called clonotypes with MiXCR, one entry per CDR3 protein. This sample has roughly 60,000 distinct CDR3 sequences, with roughly 2.5% found just once. Sequenced material: PBMCs. Every receptor here comes from a man aged 50 to 60 with multiple sclerosis.

This clonotype has at least ten counts. The chain carries TRBV7-8 and TRBJ2-1, with D maybe TRBD2 (6 bases). Germline values: CDR1 SGHVS, CDR2 FQNEAQ. V lost 4 bases to trimming and J lost 7 bases, with 8 bases between them. The CDR3 is made up of 12 amino acids. CDR3: CASSWRGNEQFF. As DNA, the CDR3 is TGTGCCAGCAGCTGGCGGGGAAATGAGCAGTTCTTC.

This clonotype has a handful of counts. The chain uses TRBV25-1 and TRBJ1-6, with D possibly matching TRBD1 (5 bases). CDR1 MGHDK and CDR2 SYGVNS come from the germline V gene. The CDR3 is 11 residues long. V lost 3 bases to trimming and J lost 16 bases, with 10 bases between them. CDR3 in amino acids: CASSDQGVLHF. Written as DNA, the CDR3 is TGTGCCAGCAGTGACCAAGGGGTACTCCACTTT.

This clonotype has a count of ten or more. This chain connects TRBV20-1 to TRBJ2-7; D is uncertain. Germline V gene lookup returns CDR1 DFQATT and CDR2 SNEGSKA (reference sequence). Deletions cut 0 bases from V and 3 bases from J, with 12 bases between. The CDR3 consists of 14 residues. CDR3: CSARDSGRIYEQYF. CDR3 nucleotides: TGCAGTGCTAGAGATTCGGGCCGAATCTACGAGCAGTACTTC.

In its sample, this clonotype was seen many times. The V call is TRBV5-1, the J call TRBJ2-1; D may be TRBD1 (6 bases). This CDR3 is built from 14 residues. Between the trimmed V and J ends, which lost 6 bases and 0 bases, there was a span of 10 bases. Germline V CDR1 and CDR2: SGHRS, YFSETQ. The CDR3 bases are TGCGCCAGCACAGGGGATAGCTCCTACAATGAGCAGTTCTTC. It encodes CASTGDSSYNEQFF.

This clonotype showed up many times. The J gene is TRBJ1-1, the V gene TRBV7-2; 8 nucleotides align to TRBD1. This CDR3 is built from 15 residues. V shed 1 base, J shed 1 base, and the junction held 2 bases outside the gene matches. Per the germline V gene, CDR1 is SGHTA and CDR2 is FQGNSA. The CDR3 sequence is CASSLGGTGNTEAFF. The CDR3 DNA sequence: TGTGCCAGCAGCTTAGGGGGGACAGGGAACACTGAAGCTTTCTTT.

This clonotype was seen at least ten times. The gene calls are TRBV20-1 and TRBJ2-1; D remains ambiguous. V was clipped by 2 bases and J by 1 base, with 9 bases between them. Germline V gives CDR1 DFQATT, CDR2 SNEGSKA (reference sequence). The CDR3 loop spans 14 amino acids. The DNA for the CDR3 is TGCAGTGCTAGACCCTCTCTTTCCTACAATGAGCAGTTCTTC. As protein: CSARPSLSYNEQFF.

This clonotype was counted at least ten times. This sequence joins TRBV12-3 or TRBV12-4 and TRBJ1-1; a weak D match, TRBD1 (6 bases). V was clipped by 6 bases and J by 4 bases, with 15 bases between them. The CDR3 length is 14 residues. In DNA form, the CDR3 reads TGTGCCAGCAGCCTACAGGGTCGGGCCACTGAAGCTTTCTTT. Translating it yields CASSLQGRATEAFF.

This clonotype appeared a few times. V is TRBV19 and J is TRBJ1-2, with D perhaps matching TRBD1 (6 bases). Germline CDR1 and CDR2: LNHDA and SQIVND (reference sequence). This CDR3 is 14 amino acids long. Trimming took 4 bases from V and 6 from J, leaving 15 bases between them. CDR3 protein: CASSTSTGSHGYTF. Here the CDR3 DNA reads TGTGCCAGTAGTACTTCGACAGGATCTCATGGCTACACCTTC.

This clonotype showed up many times. V usage is TRBV20-1 and J usage is TRBJ2-7, with D possibly matching TRBD2 (5 bases). In germline, CDR1 is DFQATT, CDR2 SNEGSKA (reference sequence). Trimming took 1 base from V and 2 from J, leaving 9 bases between them. The CDR3 has 13 amino acids. This CDR3 is CSARGGEPYEQYF. The CDR3 bases are TGCAGTGCTAGAGGTGGGGAGCCCTACGAGCAGTACTTC.

This clonotype showed up many times. The chain combines TRBV12-3 or TRBV12-4 with TRBJ1-1, with TRBD1 matching over 8 bases. The CDR3 sequence is 12 residues long. The trim removed 4 bases at V and 11 bases at J, leaving 6 bases unmatched. The CDR3 region is CASSSPDRVAFF. CDR3 nucleotide sequence: TGTGCCAGCAGTTCCCCGGACAGGGTCGCTTTCTTT.